This passage covers 5 T cell receptor beta chains from one sample sequenced in a study of patients and donors after allogeneic stem cell transplantation. In TCRdb, the RT-PCR reads were re-called with MiXCR into one record per CDR3 protein. The repertoire holds 150,000 to 200,000 distinct CDR3 sequences, with more than 20% as singletons. The material sequenced was blood, either unsorted or a sorted T cell fraction (not recorded which). The receptor source for this set is a human donor who was either an allogeneic HSCT recipient or a stem cell or donor lymphocyte infusion donor (not recorded which). It is not recorded whose cells these are; they may come from a transplant donor.

Points on this clonotype: One end of the junction varies from germline; a read error may be responsible. The V call is TRBV20-1, the J call TRBJ1-5; the D is unclear. Germline V gives CDR1 DFQATT, CDR2 SNEGSKA (reference sequence). The CDR3 has 16 residues. CDR3 region: CSASLAGLDSNQPRHF. CDR3 nucleotides: TGCAGTGCTAGCCTGGCAGGCCTCGATAGCAATCAGCCCCGGCATTTT.

This clonotype turned up a few times. The rearrangement links TRBV7-9 to TRBJ2-3, with 8 bases lining up with TRBD1. The CDR3 length is 15 residues. CDR1 and CDR2 from the germline V gene are SEHNR and FQNEAQ (reference sequence). The ends lost 5 bases at V and 0 bases at J; junction bases unmatched: 4. The chain's CDR3 is CASSQRTGSTDTQYF. The CDR3 nucleotides are TGTGCCAGCAGCCAAAGGACAGGGAGCACAGATACGCAGTATTTT.

J is TRBJ2-3 and V is TRBV6-6; 7 nucleotides match TRBD2. Germline loops: CDR1 MNHNY, CDR2 SVGAGI (reference sequence). The length of the CDR3 is 11 residues. V was clipped by 11 bases and J by 5 bases; unmatched bases: 4. The chain's CDR3 is CAPTGGDTQYF. The DNA of the CDR3 is TGTGCCCCCACGGGGGGAGATACGCAGTATTTT.

The chain combines TRBV5-1 with TRBJ2-6, with D perhaps matching TRBD2 (7 bases). Germline V gene lookup returns CDR1 SGHRS and CDR2 YFSETQ. V lost 5 bases and J 4 bases, leaving 19 bases between the germline ends. The CDR3 totals 17 residues. The CDR3 sequence: CASSRGAVKPGANVLTF. CDR3 DNA sequence: TGCGCCAGCAGTCGGGGGGCAGTCAAGCCCGGGGCCAACGTCCTGACTTTC.

The chain combines TRBV29-1 with TRBJ1-2; 8 bases are a match to TRBD1. Per the germline V gene, CDR1 is SQVTM and CDR2 is ANQGSEA. The CDR3 is made up of 12 amino acids. V dropped 8 bases and J dropped 4; count of bases not matched to a gene: 6. The CDR3 sequence is CSFTDRAYGYTF. The CDR3 coding sequence is TGCAGCTTCACGGACAGGGCCTATGGCTACACCTTC.